The next 10 T cell receptor beta chains were all read from a single sample in a study of blood T cells in healthy people across ages. It was with a sample-barcoded 5' primer and a J-beta primer mix that a second PCR of roughly 7 to 12 cycles was run. TCRdb processed the 5' RACE reads anew with MiXCR; each CDR3 protein has one entry. The sample records 2 million or so distinct CDR3 sequences, around half being singletons. The specimen was blood. The receptors stem from a woman between 40 and 55 years old in good health.

As regards this clonotype: The germline gene is not matched at one end of the junction; a read error may be the cause. This chain uses TRBV7-7 with TRBJ2-3, with 10 bases lining up with TRBD2. The CDR3 spans 17 residues. CDR1 SSHAT and CDR2 FNYEAQ come from the germline V gene (reference sequence). The CDR3 protein is CASRVQERGGLTDTQYF. CDR3 nucleotides: TGTGCTAGCAGGGTACAGGAGCGGGGGGGTCTCACAGATACGCAGTATTTT.

The chain links TRBV10-3 to TRBJ2-3, with TRBD2 matching 8 bases. There are 15 residues in the CDR3. Trimming removed 2 bases from V and 2 bases from J; junction bases left unmatched: 3. CDR1 is ENHRY, CDR2 SYGVKD, per germline. Here the CDR3 reads CAISEAGGPTDTQYF. DNA of the CDR3: TGTGCCATCAGTGAGGCGGGGGGCCCCACAGATACGCAGTATTTT.

This clonotype was seen once. The junction shows a germline mismatch at one end, possibly a read error. The rearrangement joins TRBV4-3 to TRBJ1-2, with D uncertain. CDR3 size: 14 residues. Germline-derived CDR1 and CDR2 are LGHNA and YSLEER. For the CDR3, the DNA is TGCACCAGCAGCCAAGTCGCCAGCCAAATTGGCTACACCTTC. The encoded protein is CTSSQVASQIGYTF.

V and J are TRBV12-3 or TRBV12-4 and TRBJ2-1, with 9 nucleotides matching TRBD2. The CDR3 runs 14 residues. Trimming at V came to 7 bases and at J to 7 bases, leaving 8 bases not matched to a gene. The CDR3 sequence is CASIRGGARNEQFF. CDR3 in DNA: TGTGCCAGCATACGCGGGGGGGCGCGAAATGAGCAGTTCTTC.

The chain uses TRBV10-1 and TRBJ2-7; 13 bases match TRBD2. The germline V gene has CDR1 WNHNN and CDR2 SYGVQD (reference sequence). The CDR3 spans 16 residues. V shed 3 bases, J shed 3 bases, and the junction held 5 bases outside the gene matches. This chain's CDR3 is CASSDPRTSGGYEQYF. The CDR3 DNA reads as TGCGCCAGCAGTGACCCTAGGACTAGCGGGGGCTACGAGCAGTACTTC.

The table lists this clonotype with a few counts. This sequence joins TRBV15 and TRBJ2-6, with D maybe TRBD1 (5 bases). The CDR3 has 16 residues. CDR1 and CDR2 (germline): LNHNV, YYDKDF (reference sequence). With 1 base removed from V and 0 bases from J, the gap between germline ends came to 7 bases. The CDR3 nucleotides are TGTGCCACCAGCAGAGGACAGTCCTCTGGGGCCAACGTCCTGACTTTC. This gives the protein CATSRGQSSGANVLTF.

This clonotype appeared a few times. The chain uses TRBV6-5 and TRBJ2-7; D might be TRBD1 (5 bases). CDR3 length: 15 residues. V lost 0 bases to trimming and J lost 7 bases, with 16 bases between them. CDR1 is MNHEY, CDR2 SVGAGI, per germline. Written as DNA, the CDR3 is TGTGCCAGCAGTTACTCTTTGACAGCCTCCAGAGAGCAGTACTTC. This translates into CASSYSLTASREQYF.

The rearrangement uses TRBV12-3 or TRBV12-4 and TRBJ2-5; a possible D gene is TRBD1 (7 bases). V was cut by 6 bases and J by 5 bases, with 16 bases left in between. The CDR3 is made up of 14 amino acids. The CDR3, as DNA: TGTGCCAGCAGCCGCAGGGGGGCGGTCGAGACCCAGTACTTC. The encoded protein is CASSRRGAVETQYF.

This chain uses TRBV5-4 with TRBJ2-4; TRBD2 matches at 11 bases. Germline lookup yields CDR1 SGHNT and CDR2 YYREEE (reference sequence). The V and J ends lost 3 bases and 0 bases, in that order; junction bases with no gene match: 5. The CDR3 runs to 17 residues. CDR3 protein: CASSSRLAGPAKNIQYF. The CDR3 DNA sequence: TGTGCCAGCAGCTCAAGACTAGCGGGGCCAGCCAAAAACATTCAGTACTTC.

The sample holds one count of this clonotype. One end of the junction fails to match germline, which may point to a read error. The chain couples TRBV7-2 to TRBJ2-5; D may match TRBD1 or TRBD2 (5 bases each). The CDR3 totals 16 residues. CDR1 is SGHTA, CDR2 FQGNSA, per germline. CDR3: CAGSFGPGTIQETQYF. As DNA, the CDR3 is TGTGCCGGCAGCTTCGGTCCCGGGACCATTCAAGAGACCCAGTACTTC.